This entry lists 17 T cell receptor beta chains sequenced from one sample in a study of T-cell reconstitution after alpha-beta-depleted transplantation in children. Unique molecular identifiers were used in preparing the TCRbeta library. TCRdb re-analysed the PCR reads in MiXCR, keeping a single row per CDR3 protein. The sample shows fewer than 1 million distinct CDR3 sequences, 16% of them seen only once. The input for sequencing was PBMCs, mostly from graft donor cells, taken 360 days after TCRalphabeta/CD19-depleted stem cell transplant. The receptor set was obtained from a male patient aged 10 to 17 who had a stem cell transplant for acute lymphoblastic leukemia, so the T cells may come from the graft donor.

In its sample, this clonotype was seen a few times. The chain is built from TRBV2 and TRBJ2-4, with 11 nucleotides matching TRBD1. Unmatched junction bases numbered 15, after V lost 5 bases and J lost 6 bases. The germline CDR1 and CDR2 sequences are SNHLY and FYNNEI. The CDR3 has 18 amino acids. CDR3 region: CASSHPPGQGDMRNIQYF. CDR3 in DNA: TGTGCCAGCAGTCACCCTCCGGGACAGGGGGACATGAGAAACATTCAGTACTTC. Variable domain in full (rest from reference TRBV2 and TRBJ2-4): EPEVTQTPSHQVTQMGQEVILRCVPISNHLYFYWYRQILGQKVEFLVSFYNNEISEKSEIFDDQFSVERPDGSNFTLKIRSTKLEDSAMYFCASSHPPGQGDMRNIQYFGAGTRLSVL.

This clonotype was seen ten or more times. V and J are TRBV18 and TRBJ2-7; D perhaps matches TRBD2 (5 bases). Germline CDR1 reads KGHSH; CDR2 reads LQKENI. V dropped 3 bases and J dropped 7 bases, with 16 bases sitting between them. The CDR3 totals 14 residues. The CDR3 DNA sequence: TGTGCCAGCTCACCTTCCGGGCAGAGCGGAGAGCAGTACTTC. Protein product: CASSPSGQSGEQYF. The full variable domain, with the rest looked up from reference TRBV18 and TRBJ2-7, is NAGVMQNPRHLVRRRGQEARLRCSPMKGHSHVYWYRQLPEEGLKFMVYLQKENIIDESGMPKERFSAEFPKEGPSILRIQQVVRGDSAAYFCASSPSGQSGEQYFGPGTRLTVT.

This clonotype was picked up a small number of times. This chain connects TRBV19 to TRBJ1-5; maybe TRBD1 (6 bases). This CDR3 is 17 amino acids long. Trimming pared 6 bases from V and 2 bases from J, leaving 20 bases between. Germline values: CDR1 LNHDA, CDR2 SQIVND (reference sequence). Here the CDR3 reads CASRVGGGAGRNQPQHF. The CDR3 region has the DNA TGTGCCAGTAGAGTGGGGGGGGGCGCGGGGCGCAATCAGCCCCAGCATTTT. Full variable domain (missing parts from reference TRBV19 and TRBJ1-5): DGGITQSPKYLFRKEGQNVTLSCEQNLNHDAMYWYRQDPGQGLRLIYYSQIVNDFQKGDIAEGYSVSREKKESFPLTVTSAQKNPTAFYLCASRVGGGAGRNQPQHFGDGTRLSIL.

This clonotype was counted only a few times. The chain combines TRBV15 with TRBJ2-7; no definite D call. V lost 5 bases and J 0 bases, leaving 17 bases between the germline ends. Looked up from germline, CDR1 is LNHNV and CDR2 is YYDKDF (reference sequence). The CDR3 totals 16 residues. Here the CDR3 reads CATSPHVWHPSYEQYF. The CDR3 DNA reads TGTGCCACCAGCCCCCATGTATGGCATCCCTCCTACGAGCAGTACTTC.

V gene TRBV20-1 combines with J gene TRBJ2-7; D not certain. Trimming pared 0 bases from V and 3 bases from J, leaving 12 bases between. The V gene's germline CDR1 is DFQATT and CDR2 SNEGSKA (reference sequence). This CDR3 is built from 14 residues. The CDR3 region is CSARDSKGSYEQYF. CDR3 DNA: TGCAGTGCTAGAGATTCGAAGGGAAGCTACGAGCAGTACTTC.

This clonotype has just a few counts. The chain uses TRBV6-5 and TRBJ2-3; 7 bases are shared with TRBD2. J gave up 2 bases and V 0 bases, and 5 bases lay outside the gene matches. Germline-derived CDR1 and CDR2 are MNHEY and SVGAGI. The CDR3 totals 16 residues. The CDR3 is CASSYSLADHTDTQYF. The CDR3 coding sequence is TGTGCCAGCAGTTACTCCCTAGCGGATCACACAGATACGCAGTATTTT.

The chain joins TRBV20-1 to TRBJ1-1; 11 bases are a match to TRBD1. CDR3 length: 14 residues. The germline V gene has CDR1 DFQATT and CDR2 SNEGSKA (reference sequence). Trimming removed 6 bases from V and 6 bases from J; junction bases left unmatched: 9. This CDR3 reads CSAFTGTGGPEAFF. CDR3 nucleotides: TGCAGTGCCTTCACCGGGACAGGGGGACCTGAAGCTTTCTTT.

This clonotype was recorded a few times. This sequence joins TRBV20-1 and TRBJ2-7; 10 bases map to TRBD2. The CDR3 has 14 amino acids. Trimming removed 5 bases from V and 2 bases from J; junction bases left unmatched: 6. Germline CDR1 and CDR2: DFQATT and SNEGSKA (reference sequence). As DNA, the CDR3 is TGCAGTGCTCTATCCGGGACTAGCGCCTACGAGCAGTACTTC. It yields the protein CSALSGTSAYEQYF.

This clonotype turned up a few times. This rearrangement joins TRBV5-4 to TRBJ1-3, with TRBD1 identical over 9 bases. Germline CDR1 SGHNT, CDR2 YYREEE (reference sequence). The CDR3 totals 16 residues. Trimming cost V 0 bases and J 4 bases; bases outside gene matches: 5. The CDR3, as DNA: TGTGCCAGCAGCTTGGGGAGGGACAGGGCCGGAAACACCATATATTTT. It encodes CASSLGRDRAGNTIYF.

In its sample, this clonotype was seen a few times. The gene calls are TRBV2 and TRBJ2-3; tentative D call: TRBD1 (5 bases). From germline, CDR1 is SNHLY and CDR2 FYNNEI. The CDR3 runs 14 residues. Trimming took off 8 bases at V and 0 bases at J, with 12 bases between the two ends. The CDR3 sequence: CASRATASTDTQYF. As DNA, the CDR3 is TGTGCCAGCCGGGCGACAGCTAGCACAGATACGCAGTATTTT.

At least ten counts were recorded for this clonotype. The chain combines TRBV10-3 with TRBJ2-1; D ambiguous. Per germline, CDR1 ENHRY and CDR2 SYGVKD. V lost 8 bases, J lost 10 bases, and 12 bases lay in between. This CDR3 spans 11 amino acids. Written as DNA, the CDR3 is TGTGCCATCGGTTGGGTGGAGGAGCAGTTCTTC. Translating gives CAIGWVEEQFF.

The table lists this clonotype with many counts. The gene calls are TRBV7-9 and TRBJ2-3, with 16 bases lining up with TRBD2. Germline V gene lookup returns CDR1 SEHNR and CDR2 FQNEAQ (reference sequence). The CDR3 covers 17 residues. The junction had 7 bases not matched to a gene; V was cut back by 4 bases and J by 6 bases. CDR3 in amino acids: CASSSPGLAGGPDTQYF. CDR3 DNA: TGTGCCAGCAGCTCGCCGGGACTAGCGGGAGGGCCGGATACGCAGTATTTT.

This clonotype was seen ten or more times. The J gene is TRBJ2-3, the V gene TRBV5-1, with 10 bases aligning to TRBD1. V trimming: 4 bases; J trimming: 3 bases; junction bases outside the gene matches: 8. The CDR3 consists of 16 residues. Germline loops: CDR1 SGHRS, CDR2 YFSETQ. In nucleotides, the CDR3 is TGCGCCAGCAGCACTTACCGGGACAGGGGAACAGATACGCAGTATTTT. It yields the protein CASSTYRDRGTDTQYF. Drawing the rest from reference TRBV5-1 and TRBJ2-3, the complete variable domain is KAGVTQTPRYLIKTRGQQVTLSCSPISGHRSVSWYQQTPGQGLQFLFEYFSETQRNKGNFPGRFSGRQFSNSRSEMNVSTLELGDSALYLCASSTYRDRGTDTQYFGPGTRLTVL.

This clonotype was seen a few times. The chain recombines TRBV27 with TRBJ1-6; the match to TRBD1 covers 7 bases. The CDR3 spans 16 residues. Germline loops: CDR1 MNHEY, CDR2 SMNVEV (reference sequence). The ends lost 5 bases at V and 9 bases at J; junction bases unmatched: 13. CDR3 sequence reads: CASSAGQEGSGSPLHF. Written as DNA, the CDR3 is TGTGCCAGCAGTGCCGGACAGGAAGGCTCGGGTTCACCCCTCCACTTT.

This clonotype was found a few times. The V call is TRBV4-2, the J call TRBJ1-4, with D unresolved. Germline CDR1 is LGHNA and CDR2 is YNFKEQ. The V gene lost 3 bases and the J gene lost 3 bases, with 11 bases spanning the gap. The CDR3 is 15 residues long. The CDR3 spells CASSHLTDANEKLFF. The CDR3, as DNA: TGTGCCAGCAGCCACTTGACCGACGCTAATGAAAAACTGTTTTTT.

This chain links TRBV7-9 with TRBJ2-5; D is uncertain. The CDR3 covers 15 residues. CDR1 is SEHNR, CDR2 FQNEAQ, per germline (reference sequence). V gave up 4 bases and J gave up 0 bases, with 12 bases separating them. CDR3 amino acids: CASSSQAADQETQYF. The CDR3 coding sequence is TGTGCCAGCAGCTCTCAGGCCGCAGACCAAGAGACCCAGTACTTC.

In this sample, this clonotype turned up many times. This CDR3 is CATSRDGPGELFF. The CDR3, as DNA: TGTGCCACCAGCAGAGATGGGCCGGGGGAGCTGTTTTTT. V and J are TRBV15 and TRBJ2-2; D not resolved. CDR3 length equals 13 residues. Germline-derived CDR1 and CDR2 are LNHNV and YYDKDF (reference sequence). Trimming cost V 0 bases and J 8 bases, with 7 bases left between them.